This TCR beta chain was identified in a study of T cell responses to AZD1222 COVID-19 vaccine. Germline-derived CDR1 and CDR2 are MNHEY and SMNVEV (reference sequence). CDR3 length: 16 amino acids. J gave up 8 bases and V 0 bases, and 7 bases lay outside the gene matches. The count of this clone is one. The antigen is unknown. Study findings and constraints: No day 14 peak samples; only post-peak repertoires were characterized. Close to half of spike-specific TCRs reportedly recognize unmutated variant regions. Spike-specific TCRs gained breadth and depth after people received two AZD1222 doses. The sample set comprised mostly white British donors with more females, and clonal diversity was possibly underestimated.

The repertoire was sequenced with immunoSEQ multiplex PCR; TCRdb's copy has only in-frame clones and lacks some. Of 90,000 to 100,000 clones listed, roughly 90% were seen once; the top ten hold approximately 15%. This sample comprised peripheral blood, obtained 28 days after the second AZD1222 dose. The chain recombines TRBV27 with TRBJ1-6, with 7 bases identical to TRBD1. The sequence was collected from an adult who received the AZD1222 COVID-19 vaccine. The CDR3 sequence is CASSLSARTGDSPLHF. For the CDR3, the DNA is TGTGCCAGCAGTTTATCGGCCCGGACAGGTGATTCACCCCTCCACTTT.